Each of the 11 T cell receptor beta chains below was sequenced from the same sample in a study of T cell responses to AZD1222 COVID-19 vaccine. Sequencing used immunoSEQ multiplex PCR; TCRdb keeps in-frame clones, though not all of them. Of 140,000 to 150,000 clones listed, over 75% are singletons. Sample: peripheral blood, taken on day 0 of AZD1222 vaccination. The receptors here all came from an adult in good health.

This chain joins TRBV6-5 and TRBJ2-7; D not resolved. The CDR3 is made up of 13 amino acids. The V and J ends lost 7 bases and 3 bases respectively, with 13 bases between them. The germline gives CDR1 MNHEY, CDR2 SVGAGI. The CDR3 DNA sequence: TGTGCCAGCATTCAGGCGGCGAACTACGAGCAGTACTTC. It specifies CASIQAANYEQYF.

CDR3 sequence: CASSLQWLAGAPYF. The CDR3 nucleotides read TGTGCCAGCAGCTTACAGTGGCTAGCGGGAGCCCCGTACTTC. V is TRBV11-2 and J is TRBJ2-7; 10 bases line up with TRBD2. V shed 2 bases and J 12 bases; nucleotides not matched to a gene: 10. The CDR3 is made up of 14 amino acids. CDR1 is SGHAT, CDR2 FQNNGV, per germline.

The V call is TRBV6-5, the J call TRBJ1-1, with D possibly being TRBD1 (6 bases). V lost 5 bases to trimming and J lost 8 bases, with 15 bases between them. The CDR3 sequence is 13 residues long. Per the germline V gene, CDR1 is MNHEY and CDR2 is SVGAGI. The CDR3 DNA sequence: TGTGCCAGCAGTATGCTCAGGGGAATAGAAGCTTTCTTT. This encodes CASSMLRGIEAFF.

The chain combines TRBV6-1 with TRBJ1-2; D gene uncertain. The CDR3 runs to 12 residues. V gave up 5 bases and J gave up 2 bases, with 6 bases separating them. The V gene's germline CDR1 is MNHNS and CDR2 SASEGT. CDR3 residues: CASSKQNYGYTF. CDR3 bases: TGTGCCAGCAGTAAACAGAACTATGGCTACACCTTC.

The chain combines TRBV5-8 with TRBJ1-1; no clear D gene. Germline CDR1 is SGHTS and CDR2 is YDEGEE. This CDR3 has 15 residues. V lost 2 bases and J lost 1, with 12 bases in between. The CDR3 bases are TGTGCCAGCAGCTTTCGGGTGGTCTCGAACACTGAAGCTTTCTTT. As protein: CASSFRVVSNTEAFF. The full variable domain, with the rest looked up from reference TRBV5-8 and TRBJ1-1, is EAGVTQSPTHLIKTRGQQATLRCSPISGHTSVYWYQQALGLGLQFLLWYDEGEERNRGNFPPRFSGRQFPNYSSELNVNALELEDSALYLCASSFRVVSNTEAFFGQGTRLTVV.

This clone was detected only once. This chain links TRBV10-3 with TRBJ1-2, with 11 bases aligning to TRBD1. The trim removed 10 bases at V and 1 base at J, leaving 2 bases unmatched. The germline V gene has CDR1 ENHRY and CDR2 SYGVKD. CDR3 length equals 13 residues. The CDR3 sequence: CATGTGGNYGYTF. Here the CDR3 DNA reads TGTGCCACCGGGACAGGGGGTAACTATGGCTACACCTTC.

The V call is TRBV28, the J call TRBJ1-1, with 10 nucleotides matching TRBD1. This CDR3 has 14 residues. The V gene's germline CDR1 is MDHEN and CDR2 SYDVKM. V lost 3 bases, J lost 5 bases, and 3 bases stayed unmatched. The CDR3 sequence: CASSLDRGGTEAFF. CDR3 DNA: TGTGCCAGCAGTTTGGACAGGGGGGGAACTGAAGCTTTCTTT.

The chain employs TRBV28 and TRBJ1-2; the match to TRBD1 covers 7 bases. The junction had 8 bases not matched to a gene; V was cut back by 3 bases and J by 4 bases. Germline V gene lookup returns CDR1 MDHEN and CDR2 SYDVKM. This CDR3 spans 15 amino acids. The CDR3 loop reads CASSFSSRGRYGYTF. For the CDR3, the DNA is TGTGCCAGCAGTTTTTCATCTAGGGGGCGCTATGGCTACACCTTC.

The chain recombines TRBV2 with TRBJ2-7; D call uncertain. Germline V gives CDR1 SNHLY, CDR2 FYNNEI. The CDR3 is 11 amino acids. The V gene lost 6 bases and the J gene lost 4 bases, with 7 bases spanning the gap. CDR3 sequence: CASSREYEQYF. The CDR3 DNA reads TGTGCCAGCAGCCGAGAGTACGAGCAGTACTTC.

The J gene is TRBJ1-4, the V gene TRBV14; 7 bases are shared with TRBD1. The CDR3 sequence is 15 residues long. The V and J ends lost 4 bases and 8 bases, in that order; junction bases with no gene match: 10. The germline CDR1 and CDR2 sequences are SGHDN and FVKESK. The CDR3 nucleotides read TGTGCCAGCAGCCCAAGACAGGGCCAATGGGAAAAACTGTTTTTT. It encodes CASSPRQGQWEKLFF.

V is TRBV4-1 and J is TRBJ2-7, with a tentative D call TRBD1 (6 bases). This CDR3 has 15 residues. Between the trimmed V and J ends, which lost 5 bases and 3 bases, there was a span of 17 bases. Germline CDR1 MGHRA, CDR2 YSYEKL. The CDR3 DNA reads TGCGCCAGCAGCTCCCGGACAGATTATGACTACGAGCAGTACTTC. Translating gives CASSSRTDYDYEQYF.